This T cell receptor (beta chain) comes out of a study of cytomegalovirus exposure and HLA in healthy donors. Study-level results: Presence/absence analyses rested on an assumption that sequencing depth was roughly uniform across donors.

The PCR ran on 60 Vbeta and 13 Jbeta primers. Sequenced by immunoSEQ multiplex PCR; TCRdb stores in-frame clones only, minus some. The sample lists approximately 110,000 clones, more than 75% occurring once. Of note for this clone: Its antigen is not identified.

The CDR3 has 15 residues. From germline, CDR1 is SGHNT and CDR2 YENEEA. V gave up 3 bases and J gave up 6 bases; unmatched junction bases: 6. The sample consisted of PBMCs. The sequence came from a man in his forties or fifties in good health and CMV-seronegative. This rearrangement joins TRBV11-3 to TRBJ2-4, with TRBD1 matching 9 bases. Here the CDR3 reads CASSFSGTGTNIQYF. CDR3 DNA: TGTGCCAGCAGCTTCTCCGGGACAGGGACAAACATTCAGTACTTC.